The T cell receptor beta chain described here comes from a study of T cell repertoires in cytomegalovirus infection. Looking at the study overall: Based on public TCR beta signatures, there were indications of CMV infection and of a matching HLA type. Study-wide points: CMV carriers with the relevant HLA were identified by cumulative public TCR beta family frequency. Dominating the ex vivo response were TCR beta clonotypes that were CMV-specific and HLA-C-restricted.

In TCRdb, the reads were re-called with MiXCR into one record per CDR3 protein. Among 200,000 to 250,000 distinct CDR3 sequences listed, roughly 22% were seen once. Regarding this clonotype: What it binds is not known.

J gave up 8 bases and V 5 bases, and 8 bases lay outside the gene matches. Germline V gives CDR1 MDHEN, CDR2 SYDVKM. The CDR3 sequence is 14 residues long. The origin of this receptor is a human donor in good health (CMV status not recorded). Some clones in this sample may be carry-over from other donors' samples. The chain has TRBV28 and TRBJ1-4; 7 nucleotides agree with TRBD1. Material: CD8+ T cells from PBMCs. CDR3 loop: CASSTDRVPEKLFF. The CDR3 DNA is TGTGCCAGCAGTACCGACAGGGTTCCCGAAAAACTGTTTTTT.